Listed here are 10 T cell receptor beta chains from one sample, sequenced in a study of blood T cell repertoires in COVID-19. Measured with immunoSEQ multiplex PCR; TCRdb has only the in-frame clones, and not every one. The sample holds approximately 170,000 clones, about 80% seen once. What was sequenced was PBMCs or T cells enriched from blood (not recorded which). The receptors originated from a man in his fifties who had recovered from COVID-19.

The chain recombines TRBV28 with TRBJ2-7, with TRBD1 as a possible D gene (5 bases). This CDR3 has 12 amino acids. Trimming took off 4 bases at V and 4 bases at J, with 8 bases between the two ends. Germline CDR1 and CDR2: MDHEN and SYDVKM. As DNA, the CDR3 is TGTGCCAGCAGTTCCGACAGATACGAGCAGTACTTC. This codes for CASSSDRYEQYF.

This chain uses TRBV19 with TRBJ2-3, with D possibly being TRBD2 (6 bases). The V end lost 4 bases, the J end lost 0 bases, and 8 bases lay between the germline ends. CDR1 is LNHDA and CDR2 is SQIVND in the germline V gene (reference sequence). CDR3 length: 14 amino acids. CDR3 sequence reads: CASSRSGSTDTQYF. Written as DNA, the CDR3 is TGTGCCAGTAGTAGGAGCGGGAGCACAGATACGCAGTATTTT.

The chain combines TRBV6-5 with TRBJ1-4; 7 bases align to TRBD1. This CDR3 contains 16 residues. The trim removed 4 bases at V and 0 bases at J, leaving 5 bases unmatched. In germline, CDR1 is MNHEY, CDR2 SVGAGI. Written as DNA, the CDR3 is TGTGCCAGCAGTTCAGGGGGTCCCCCAACTAATGAAAAACTGTTTTTT. This codes for CASSSGGPPTNEKLFF.

This clone has a single count. J is TRBJ2-7 and V is TRBV15; 7 nucleotides match TRBD2. Trimming took 0 bases from V and 4 from J; bases not matched to a gene: 3. This CDR3 is built from 14 residues. Germline assignment: CDR1 LNHNV and CDR2 YYDKDF (reference sequence). Here the CDR3 reads CATSRDTGGYEQYF. The CDR3 DNA is TGTGCCACCAGCAGAGATACGGGGGGATACGAGCAGTACTTC.

The genes are TRBV4-3 and TRBJ1-6; the match to TRBD1 covers 8 bases. V dropped 1 base and J dropped 2; count of bases not matched to a gene: 1. CDR3 length equals 16 residues. The V gene's germline CDR1 is LGHNA and CDR2 YSLEER. In DNA form, the CDR3 reads TGCGCCAGCAGCCAAGGGACAGGGACCTATAATTCACCCCTCCACTTT. This codes for CASSQGTGTYNSPLHF.

The chain is built from TRBV7-2 and TRBJ2-6; 8 bases agree with TRBD1. The junction had 4 bases not matched to a gene; V was cut back by 0 bases and J by 3 bases. CDR1 is SGHTA, CDR2 FQGNSA, per germline. There are 17 residues in the CDR3. The CDR3 DNA sequence: TGTGCCAGCAGCTTAGCGGTTGGACAGGGTGGGGCCAACGTCCTGACTTTC. Encoded protein: CASSLAVGQGGANVLTF. Looking up the rest from reference TRBV7-2 and TRBJ2-6 gives the full variable domain: GAGVSQSPSNKVTEKGKDVELRCDPISGHTALYWYRQSLGQGLEFLIYFQGNSAPDKSGLPSDRFSAERTGGSVSTLTIQRTQQEDSAVYLCASSLAVGQGGANVLTFGAGSRLTVL.

The count of this clone is one. This chain links TRBV2 with TRBJ2-1; 15 positions match TRBD2. From germline, CDR1 is SNHLY and CDR2 FYNNEI. The ends lost 2 bases at V and 0 bases at J; junction bases unmatched: 8. CDR3 length: 20 amino acids. The CDR3 DNA reads TGTGCCAGCAGTGAAACCGGGACTAGCGGGGGGTGGAGCTCCTACAATGAGCAGTTCTTC. It yields the protein CASSETGTSGGWSSYNEQFF. The complete variable domain, with remaining parts taken from reference TRBV2 and TRBJ2-1, reads EPEVTQTPSHQVTQMGQEVILRCVPISNHLYFYWYRQILGQKVEFLVSFYNNEISEKSEIFDDQFSVERPDGSNFTLKIRSTKLEDSAMYFCASSETGTSGGWSSYNEQFFGPGTRLTVL.

The CDR3 loop reads CASSIGEYTEAFF. The CDR3 DNA reads as TGTGCCAGTAGTATCGGGGAGTACACTGAAGCTTTCTTT. The V gene is TRBV19, the J gene TRBJ1-1; no clear D gene. Germline assignment: CDR1 LNHDA and CDR2 SQIVND (reference sequence). CDR3 length: 13 amino acids. V was pared by 3 bases and J by 3 bases, with 8 bases between.

The rearrangement joins TRBV14 to TRBJ2-7; D is uncertain. Germline values: CDR1 SGHDN, CDR2 FVKESK. V lost 4 bases and J 0 bases, leaving 10 bases between the germline ends. The CDR3 is 14 amino acids. CDR3: CASSLNEISYEQYF. The DNA of the CDR3 is TGTGCCAGCAGCCTGAATGAGATCTCCTACGAGCAGTACTTC.

The rearrangement uses TRBV29-1 and TRBJ2-7; the match to TRBD1 covers 7 bases. The length of the CDR3 is 13 residues. After removal of 6 bases from V and 6 bases from J, the junction contained 11 bases not matched to a gene. Germline CDR1 and CDR2: SQVTM and ANQGSEA. Written as DNA, the CDR3 is TGCAGCGTCACCGTAGGGGGCCGGTCCGAGCAGTACTTC. Protein product: CSVTVGGRSEQYF.